These 26 T cell receptor beta chains share one sample of origin, sequenced in a study of blood T cells in healthy people across ages (dated by TCRdb to the mid-2010s). The receptor library was made with 5' RACE. Instrument used: Illumina HiSeq 2500. A second about 7 to 11 cycle PCR used a sample-barcoded 5' primer and a J-beta primer mix. TCRdb itself trimmed the public reads at Q25 with fastp, ran MiXCR and retained productive beta chains. Rows are combined by CDR3 protein, so each entry shows the most common genes and DNA. For this sample there are about 620,000 distinct CDR3 sequences; about 51% appear just once. The ten largest make up approximately 13% of the sample. Sample: blood. Receptor source: a woman aged 80 or over in good health.

This chain joins TRBV25-1 and TRBJ2-2; 8 bases map to TRBD2. V trimming: 5 bases; J trimming: 8 bases; junction bases outside the gene matches: 10. Looked up from germline, CDR1 is MGHDK and CDR2 is SYGVNS. CDR3 length: 15 amino acids. CDR3 amino acids: CASSLAGTRVGELFF. The CDR3 DNA reads as TGTGCCAGCAGTTTGGCCGGGACTAGGGTAGGGGAGCTGTTTTTT.

The chain links TRBV13 to TRBJ2-5; 13 bases are shared with TRBD2. Germline CDR1 PRHDT, CDR2 FYEKMQ (reference sequence). V was clipped by 5 bases and J by 1 base; unmatched bases: 7. There are 17 residues in the CDR3. As DNA, the CDR3 is TGTGCCAGCAGCGAACGGACTAGCGGGGGCCCCCAAGAGACCCAGTACTTC. This codes for CASSERTSGGPQETQYF.

Worth noting for this clonotype: A read error is possible here, since a much larger clone lies one base away. V and J are TRBV12-3 or TRBV12-4 and TRBJ2-7; TRBD1 is a possible D gene (5 bases). This CDR3 has 13 amino acids. CDR3 protein: CAGSFYLGDEQYF. The CDR3 DNA is TGTGCCGGCAGTTTTTATCTAGGGGACGAGCAGTACTTC.

The genes are TRBV2 and TRBJ1-2, with D possibly being TRBD1 (6 bases). Trimming stripped 4 bases from V and 4 bases from J, with 16 bases between. This CDR3 comprises 15 residues. CDR1 is SNHLY and CDR2 is FYNNEI in the germline V gene. CDR3 DNA sequence: TGTGCCAGCAGTGTTCAGGTTGACAGGCCCTATGGCTACACCTTC. Protein product: CASSVQVDRPYGYTF.

The V call is TRBV28, the J call TRBJ1-2; D is ambiguous. The V end was cut by 3 bases, the J end by 4 bases, with 9 bases between. Germline loops: CDR1 MDHEN, CDR2 SYDVKM. The CDR3 extends over 13 amino acids. The CDR3 bases are TGTGCCAGCAGTTTTTCCAGGTCCTATGGCTACACCTTC. It codes for CASSFSRSYGYTF.

This clonotype showed up many times. This rearrangement joins TRBV12-3 or TRBV12-4 to TRBJ2-1, with D possibly TRBD1 on 6 matching bases. The CDR3 sequence is 14 residues long. With 7 bases removed from V and 5 bases from J, the gap between germline ends came to 15 bases. CDR3 loop: CASTQGYGNNEQFF. The CDR3 DNA reads as TGTGCCAGCACCCAGGGGTACGGAAACAATGAGCAGTTCTTC.

This clonotype was recorded a few times. The rearrangement links TRBV12-3 or TRBV12-4 to TRBJ2-1; TRBD2 aligns across 11 bases. The CDR3 runs to 14 residues. The CDR3 DNA sequence: TGTGCAACGATAGCGGGGGGGTTCTACAATGAGCAGTTCTTC. Protein product: CATIAGGFYNEQFF.

Remarks on this clonotype: This may arise from a read error, as a much more abundant clone is one base away. The V gene is TRBV29-1, the J gene TRBJ2-5; perhaps TRBD1 as D (5 bases). The germline V and J ends were trimmed by 4 bases and 7 bases, with 16 bases remaining between them. Germline CDR1 reads SQVTM; CDR2 reads ANQGSEA. The CDR3 extends over 13 amino acids. CDR3 nucleotides: TGCAGCGTTGGATCCATCGGCCAGGGGACCCAGTACTTC. This gives the protein CSVGSIGQGTQYF.

The V and J genes are TRBV4-1 and TRBJ2-3; TRBD2 aligns across 8 bases. J gave up 8 bases and V 1 base, and 5 bases lay outside the gene matches. Germline values: CDR1 MGHRA, CDR2 YSYEKL. The CDR3 covers 14 residues. CDR3 DNA sequence: TGCGCCAGCAGCCAAGGGGGGACTAGGACTACGCAGTATTTT. It yields the protein CASSQGGTRTTQYF.

The sample holds a few counts of this clonotype. The chain has TRBV6-1 and TRBJ2-1, with a weak D call TRBD1 (6 bases). There are 14 residues in the CDR3. The V gene lost 4 bases and the J gene lost 6 bases, with 13 bases spanning the gap. In germline, CDR1 is MNHNS, CDR2 SASEGT. The CDR3 DNA reads TGTGCCAGCAGTGCAGACAGGTCCAGCAATGAGCAGTTCTTC. It specifies CASSADRSSNEQFF.

CDR3 region: CASNHLGETEAFF. Written as DNA, the CDR3 is TGTGCCAGCAACCATCTCGGGGAAACTGAAGCTTTCTTT. V gene TRBV6-6 combines with J gene TRBJ1-1; D unresolved. V was clipped by 7 bases and J by 5 bases, with 14 bases between them. CDR1 MNHNY and CDR2 SVGAGI come from the germline V gene (reference sequence). The CDR3 has 13 residues.

This clonotype has at least ten counts. The chain joins TRBV6-2 or TRBV6-3 to TRBJ2-7; D remains unclear. Germline CDR1 MNHEY, CDR2 SVGEGT. V lost 7 bases to trimming and J lost 2 bases, with 12 bases between them. This CDR3 spans 13 amino acids. This CDR3 is CASTSTGTYEQYF. The CDR3 DNA reads as TGTGCCAGCACCTCGACTGGAACCTACGAGCAGTACTTC.

V and J are TRBV7-2 and TRBJ2-7; a possible D gene is TRBD2 (7 bases). TRBJ2-5 matches the DNA end more closely, so the J call is doubtful. Germline V gene lookup returns CDR1 SGHTA and CDR2 FQGNSA. The length of the CDR3 is 14 residues. This CDR3 reads CASSLKGGLKTQYF. CDR3 DNA sequence: TGTGCCAGCAGCTTAAAGGGGGGGCTAAAGACCCAGTACTTC.

A single count supports this clonotype. A read error may account for a junction end that differs from germline. The chain recombines TRBV5-1 with TRBJ2-3; a weak D match, TRBD2 (6 bases). Looked up from germline, CDR1 is SGHRS and CDR2 is YFSETQ. The CDR3 is 13 residues long. CDR3 sequence reads: CASSETSTDAQYF. The DNA of the CDR3 is TGCGCCAGCAGCGAAACTAGCACAGATGCGCAGTATTTT.

This clonotype was seen ten or more times. The CDR3 nucleotides are TGTGCCAGCAGCCCCCGACAGGGGACCGGGGAGCTGTTTTTT. This sequence encodes CASSPRQGTGELFF. The chain joins TRBV12-3 or TRBV12-4 to TRBJ2-2, with 8 bases that match TRBD1. The CDR3 sequence is 14 residues long. Germline trimming cut 6 bases from V and 5 bases from J; bases unmatched to any gene: 5.

The chain employs TRBV20-1 and TRBJ2-3, with D possibly being TRBD1 (5 bases). This CDR3 region has 14 residues. Germline-derived CDR1 and CDR2 are DFQATT and SNEGSKA (reference sequence). Between the trimmed V and J ends, which lost 1 base and 2 bases, there was a span of 10 bases. For the CDR3, the DNA is TGCAGTGCTAGAGCTCAGGGATTCACAGATACGCAGTATTTT. Translation: CSARAQGFTDTQYF.

The CDR3: CSASPANEQFF. Here the CDR3 DNA reads TGCAGTGCTAGTCCGGCGAATGAGCAGTTCTTC. This chain connects TRBV20-1 to TRBJ2-1, with D unclear. The ends were cut back, 3 bases at V and 7 bases at J, with 7 bases in the middle. In germline, CDR1 is DFQATT, CDR2 SNEGSKA (reference sequence). This CDR3 is 11 amino acids long.

This clonotype is a singleton in its sample. This rearrangement joins TRBV10-3 to TRBJ1-2; no clear D gene. The CDR3 totals 11 residues. Germline CDR1 reads ENHRY; CDR2 reads SYGVKD. The germline V and J ends were trimmed by 3 bases and 8 bases, with 7 bases remaining between them. The CDR3 coding sequence is TGTGCCATCAGTGATTCCTGGGGCTACACCTTC. It specifies CAISDSWGYTF.

The CDR3 DNA follows: TGTGCCATCAGTGCGTCGGGAGTTTCCTACAATGAGCAGTTCTTC. This encodes CAISASGVSYNEQFF. The V and J genes are TRBV10-3 and TRBJ2-1, with a possible D match to TRBD2 (6 bases). V shed 4 bases and J shed 1 base, with 11 bases lying between them. Looked up from germline, CDR1 is ENHRY and CDR2 is SYGVKD. This CDR3 comprises 15 residues.

The chain carries TRBV5-5 and TRBJ1-1; D call uncertain. V lost 1 base and J 1 base, leaving 11 bases between the germline ends. The CDR3 has 15 residues. The germline V gene encodes CDR1 SGHKS and CDR2 YYEKEE (reference sequence). CDR3 amino acids: CASSLSGIWNTEAFF. CDR3 sequence (DNA): TGTGCCAGCAGCTTGTCGGGAATCTGGAACACTGAAGCTTTCTTT.

The chain employs TRBV18 and TRBJ2-7; D is undetermined. The J call is in doubt because the DNA end fits TRBJ2-5 better. In germline, CDR1 is KGHSH, CDR2 LQKENI. The CDR3 runs 13 residues. The CDR3 loop is CASSPGDLETQYF. The CDR3 coding sequence is TGTGCCAGCTCACCAGGGGATCTAGAGACCCAGTACTTC.

This clonotype was counted at least ten times. The chain links TRBV5-1 to TRBJ1-2; perhaps TRBD1 as D (6 bases). Germline CDR1 SGHRS, CDR2 YFSETQ. The V gene lost 5 bases and the J gene lost 5 bases, with 13 bases spanning the gap. This CDR3 region has 13 residues. The DNA of the CDR3 is TGCGCCAGCAGGGTGGACAGAAGTTATGGCTACACCTTC. This translates into CASRVDRSYGYTF.

This clonotype occurred a few times. CDR3 region: CSAMGRGGSYNEQFF. The CDR3 DNA follows: TGCAGTGCTATGGGGCGGGGGGGGAGCTACAATGAGCAGTTCTTC. The chain has TRBV20-1 and TRBJ2-1; 9 positions match TRBD2. This CDR3 spans 15 amino acids. CDR1 and CDR2 (germline): DFQATT, SNEGSKA (reference sequence). V shed 4 bases, J shed 3 bases, and the junction held 7 bases outside the gene matches.

This chain uses TRBV18 with TRBJ2-7; 11 bases are a match to TRBD1. Germline-derived CDR1 and CDR2 are KGHSH and LQKENI. With V trimmed by 2 bases and J by 2 bases, 2 bases remained unmatched. CDR3 size: 15 residues. CDR3 sequence: CASSPGTGGTYEQYF. CDR3 DNA: TGTGCCAGCTCACCAGGGACAGGGGGAACCTACGAGCAGTACTTC. Full variable domain (missing parts from reference TRBV18 and TRBJ2-7): NAGVMQNPRHLVRRRGQEARLRCSPMKGHSHVYWYRQLPEEGLKFMVYLQKENIIDESGMPKERFSAEFPKEGPSILRIQQVVRGDSAAYFCASSPGTGGTYEQYFGPGTRLTVT.

This clonotype was counted many times. The chain joins TRBV18 to TRBJ2-7, with a possible D match to TRBD1 (5 bases). Trimming removed 1 base at V and 5 bases at J, with 12 bases between. CDR1 is KGHSH, CDR2 LQKENI, per germline. The CDR3 length is 14 residues. CDR3 in DNA: TGTGCCAGCTCACCACGGCAGGGTGCCCACGAGCAGTACTTC. It specifies CASSPRQGAHEQYF.

The chain uses TRBV6-5 and TRBJ2-1; unclear D gene. This CDR3 contains 15 residues. The germline V and J ends were trimmed by 3 bases and 2 bases, with 11 bases remaining between them. CDR1 and CDR2 (germline): MNHEY, SVGAGI. The CDR3 here is CASSYRRATYNEQFF. The CDR3 coding sequence is TGTGCCAGCAGTTATCGACGAGCTACCTACAATGAGCAGTTCTTC.